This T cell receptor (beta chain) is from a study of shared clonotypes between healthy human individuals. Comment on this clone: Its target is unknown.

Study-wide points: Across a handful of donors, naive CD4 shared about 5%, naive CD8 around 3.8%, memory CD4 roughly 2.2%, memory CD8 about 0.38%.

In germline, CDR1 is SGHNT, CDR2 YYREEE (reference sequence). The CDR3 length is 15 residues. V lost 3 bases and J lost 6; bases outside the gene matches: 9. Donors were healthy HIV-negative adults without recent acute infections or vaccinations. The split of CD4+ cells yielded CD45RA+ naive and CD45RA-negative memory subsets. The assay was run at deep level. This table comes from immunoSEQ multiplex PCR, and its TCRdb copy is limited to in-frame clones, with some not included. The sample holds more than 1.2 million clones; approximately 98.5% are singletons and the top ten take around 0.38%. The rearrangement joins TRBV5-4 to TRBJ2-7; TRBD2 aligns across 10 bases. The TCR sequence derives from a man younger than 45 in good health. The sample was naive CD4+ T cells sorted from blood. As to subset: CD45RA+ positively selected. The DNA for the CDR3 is TGTGCCAGCAGCTCCCTAGCTAGCGGGAGAGTCGAGCAGTACTTC. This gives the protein CASSSLASGRVEQYF.